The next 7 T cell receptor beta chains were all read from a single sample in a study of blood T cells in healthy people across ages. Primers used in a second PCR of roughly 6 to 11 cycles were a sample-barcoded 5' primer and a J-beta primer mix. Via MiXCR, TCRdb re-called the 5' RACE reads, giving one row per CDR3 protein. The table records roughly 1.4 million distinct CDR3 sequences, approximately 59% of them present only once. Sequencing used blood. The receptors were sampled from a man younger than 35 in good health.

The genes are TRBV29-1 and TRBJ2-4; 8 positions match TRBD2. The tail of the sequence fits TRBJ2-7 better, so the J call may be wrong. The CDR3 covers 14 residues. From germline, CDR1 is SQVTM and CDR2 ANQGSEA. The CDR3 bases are TGCAGCGTTCTAGGGGCTAGCGGGCGCTACGAGCAGTACTTC. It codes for CSVLGASGRYEQYF.

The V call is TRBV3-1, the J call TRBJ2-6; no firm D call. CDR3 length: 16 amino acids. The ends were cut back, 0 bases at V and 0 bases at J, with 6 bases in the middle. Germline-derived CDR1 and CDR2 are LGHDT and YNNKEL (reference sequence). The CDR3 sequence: CASSQDTSSGANVLTF. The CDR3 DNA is TGTGCCAGCAGCCAAGATACGAGCTCTGGGGCCAACGTCCTGACTTTC.

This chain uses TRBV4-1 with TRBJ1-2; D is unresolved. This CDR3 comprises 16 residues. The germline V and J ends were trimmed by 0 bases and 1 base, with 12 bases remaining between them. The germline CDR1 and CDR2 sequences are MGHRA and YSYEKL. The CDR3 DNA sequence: TGCGCCAGCAGCCAAGAGGCCGGTACCCTTAACTATGGCTACACCTTC. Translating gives CASSQEAGTLNYGYTF.

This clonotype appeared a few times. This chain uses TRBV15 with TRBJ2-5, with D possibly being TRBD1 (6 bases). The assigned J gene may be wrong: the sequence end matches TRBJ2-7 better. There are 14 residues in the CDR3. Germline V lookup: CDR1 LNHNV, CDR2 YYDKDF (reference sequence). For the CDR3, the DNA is TGTGCCACCAGCAGCAAACAGGGTTTAGGCGAGCAGTACTTC. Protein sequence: CATSSKQGLGEQYF.

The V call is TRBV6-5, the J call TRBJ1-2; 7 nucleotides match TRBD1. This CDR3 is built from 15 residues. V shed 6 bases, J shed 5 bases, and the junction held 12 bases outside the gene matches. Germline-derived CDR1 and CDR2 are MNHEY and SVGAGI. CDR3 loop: CASRARTGVFYGYTF. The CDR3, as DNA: TGTGCCAGCAGGGCAAGGACAGGAGTTTTTTATGGCTACACCTTC.

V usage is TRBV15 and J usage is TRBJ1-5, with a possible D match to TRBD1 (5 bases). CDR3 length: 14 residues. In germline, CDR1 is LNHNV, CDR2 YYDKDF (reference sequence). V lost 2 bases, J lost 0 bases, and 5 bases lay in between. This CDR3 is CATSRQGSNQPQHF. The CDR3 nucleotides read TGTGCCACCAGCAGACAGGGTAGCAATCAGCCCCAGCATTTT. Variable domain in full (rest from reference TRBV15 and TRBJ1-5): DAMVIQNPRYQVTQFGKPVTLSCSQTLNHNVMYWYQQKSSQAPKLLFHYYDKDFNNEADTPDNFQSRRPNTSFCFLDIRSPGLGDTAMYLCATSRQGSNQPQHFGDGTRLSIL.

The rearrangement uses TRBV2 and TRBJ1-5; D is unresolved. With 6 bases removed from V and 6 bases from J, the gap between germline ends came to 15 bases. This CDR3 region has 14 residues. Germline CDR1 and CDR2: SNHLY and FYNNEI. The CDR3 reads CASRADPEGQPQHF. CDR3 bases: TGTGCCAGCAGGGCGGATCCTGAAGGTCAGCCCCAGCATTTT.